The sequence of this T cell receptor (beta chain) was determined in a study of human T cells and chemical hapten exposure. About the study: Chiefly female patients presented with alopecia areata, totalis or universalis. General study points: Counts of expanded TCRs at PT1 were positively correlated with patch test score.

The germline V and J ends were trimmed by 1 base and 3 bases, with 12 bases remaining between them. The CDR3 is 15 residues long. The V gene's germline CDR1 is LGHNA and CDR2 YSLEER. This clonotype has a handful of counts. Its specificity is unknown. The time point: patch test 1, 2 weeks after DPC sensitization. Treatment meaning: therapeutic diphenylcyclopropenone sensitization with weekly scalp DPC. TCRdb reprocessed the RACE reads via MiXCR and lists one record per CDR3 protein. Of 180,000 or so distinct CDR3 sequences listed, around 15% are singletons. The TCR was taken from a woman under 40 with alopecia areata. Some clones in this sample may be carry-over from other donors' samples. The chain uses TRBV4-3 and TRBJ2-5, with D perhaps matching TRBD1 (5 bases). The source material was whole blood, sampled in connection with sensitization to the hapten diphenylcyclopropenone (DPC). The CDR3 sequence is CASSQGTLREETQYF. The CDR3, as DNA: TGCGCCAGCAGCCAAGGGACACTGCGTGAAGAGACCCAGTACTTC.